The TCR beta chain under discussion was sequenced for a study of T-cell memory formation after mild COVID-19 (dated by TCRdb to 2020 to 2023). For the wider study: Most TCR sequence clusters were specific to one of the two donors. In two donors, T-cell clones that expanded and contracted after mild COVID-19 were tracked by sequencing TCRalpha and TCRbeta repertoires over time. Two young, previously healthy adult volunteers, one female and one male, were included in the cohort. Study-wide findings and limitations: The study included only a couple of mild cases, and larger cohorts that include severe cases with pre-infection samples were judged to be necessary. Contracting CD4+ clones were located mainly in the CM and EM memory subsets, whereas CD8+ clones were found to be enriched in EMRA. Balanced CD4/CD8 phenotypes were observed for clones contracting from day 15 to 85, whereas a bias towards CD4+ was observed for a second wave of clones expanding from day 15 to 37. Some responding clones were detected in pre-infection memory, suggesting pre-existing cross-reactive memory T cells joined the SARS-CoV-2 response. SARS-CoV-2 specificity was not confirmed for the second-wave clones peaking on day 37.

Trimming at the junction amounts to 6 bases on V and 0 bases on J, and the germline ends lie 15 bases apart. From the cysteine up to the phenylalanine, the CDR3 has a length of 15 residues. CDR3 DNA is the only sequence kept; it has 45 bases, read in frame from the first base. The germline V gene sets CDR1 to SQVTM and CDR2 to ANQGSEA. Details on this clonotype: Its cognate antigen has yet to be identified. No clone much larger than this one lies a single base away; base qualities are absent.

PBMCs were isolated by Ficoll-Paque density gradient centrifugation. The sample was run on an Illumina NovaSeq 6000. cDNA libraries for TCRalpha and TCRbeta were prepared by 5'RACE using constant-segment primers, with sample barcodes and unique molecular identifiers added. RNA was extracted from every sample with Trizol reagent. Library amplification was performed in two PCR steps, and a second sample barcode and Illumina TruSeq adapters were introduced in the second step. Libraries were sequenced on an Illumina NovaSeq with 2 x 150 bp paired-end reads. Per the original workflow: Demultiplexing of reads and collapsing into UMI-guided consensus sequences were performed with migec v1.2.7. Using mixcr v2.1.11, UMI consensuses were aligned to TRA and TRB V and J templates and then assembled into clonotypes. Clonotypes were classified as expanded or contracted when called significant by both edgeR and NoisET, with noise models trained on biological replicates. For edgeR calls, the cutoffs were a false discovery rate-adjusted p below 0.01 and a log2 fold-change threshold of 1. As an exploratory analysis of dynamics, PCA with hierarchical clustering was applied to max-normalized trajectories of the 1000 most abundant clonotypes. Each responding clone was given a CD4 or CD8 phenotype based on the CD4+ and CD8+ repertoires, which had been sequenced separately. The public reads were reprocessed in TCRdb via fastp at Q25 and MiXCR, keeping in-frame beta chains. For every CDR3 protein sequence, its rows merge into one entry that carries the most common genes and DNA. V and J calls and clone size were set by TCRdb, not the authors. This sample has 540,000 or so distinct CDR3 sequences in its table, and 20% of those were observed once. Approximately 12% of the sample rests with the top ten.

The receptor was isolated from an adult woman who had mild COVID-19 (a few samples of this study predate the infection). The sample titles of this study are shuffled in the database, so cell type and time point are left out; the donor was told from shared clones. The rearrangement joined TRBV29-1 to TRBJ1-3; the D gene cannot be named for sure. Specimen: PBMCs or a T cell subset sorted from them (not recorded which). This receptor has the CDR3 CSVAIGVDSGNTIYF. The nucleotide sequence is given as TGCAGCGTAGCGATTGGAGTCGACTCTGGAAACACCATATATTTT.